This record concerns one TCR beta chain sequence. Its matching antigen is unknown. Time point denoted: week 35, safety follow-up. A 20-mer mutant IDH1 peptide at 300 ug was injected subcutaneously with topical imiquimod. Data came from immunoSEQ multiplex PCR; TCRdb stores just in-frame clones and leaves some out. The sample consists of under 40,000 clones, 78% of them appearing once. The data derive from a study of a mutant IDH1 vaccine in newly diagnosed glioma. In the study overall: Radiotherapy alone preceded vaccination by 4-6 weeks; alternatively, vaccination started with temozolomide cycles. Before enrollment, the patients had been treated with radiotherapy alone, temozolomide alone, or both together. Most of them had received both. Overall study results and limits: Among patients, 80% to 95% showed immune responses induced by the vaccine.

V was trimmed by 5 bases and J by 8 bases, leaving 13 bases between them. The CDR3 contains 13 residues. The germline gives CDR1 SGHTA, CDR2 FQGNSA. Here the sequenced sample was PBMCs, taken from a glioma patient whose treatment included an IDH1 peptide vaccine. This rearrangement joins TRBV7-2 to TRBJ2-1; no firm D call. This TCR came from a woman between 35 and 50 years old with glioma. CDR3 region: CASSRPKVDEQFF. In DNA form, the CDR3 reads TGTGCCAGCAGCCGTCCAAAGGTAGATGAGCAGTTCTTC.